This T cell receptor (beta chain) was recovered during a study of T cell changes during pregnancy in multiple sclerosis. Assay: immunoSEQ multiplex PCR; the TCRdb copy retains only in-frame clones and omits some. The profile covers approximately 97,000 clones, with about nine tenths appearing a single time and over 0.6% taken by the ten largest. The specimen comprised peripheral blood, sampled in the second trimester of pregnancy. The sequence came from a female donor in good health, enrolled as a control in a pregnancy study.

The CDR3 loop is CASSQLGQSKNYGYTF. CDR3 bases: TGTGCCAGCTCACAGCTGGGACAGTCTAAAAACTATGGCTACACCTTC. The chain uses TRBV18 and TRBJ1-2; 7 bases line up with TRBD1. Per the germline V gene, CDR1 is KGHSH and CDR2 is LQKENI. This CDR3 contains 16 residues. V lost 4 bases, J lost 2 bases, and 10 bases stayed unmatched.